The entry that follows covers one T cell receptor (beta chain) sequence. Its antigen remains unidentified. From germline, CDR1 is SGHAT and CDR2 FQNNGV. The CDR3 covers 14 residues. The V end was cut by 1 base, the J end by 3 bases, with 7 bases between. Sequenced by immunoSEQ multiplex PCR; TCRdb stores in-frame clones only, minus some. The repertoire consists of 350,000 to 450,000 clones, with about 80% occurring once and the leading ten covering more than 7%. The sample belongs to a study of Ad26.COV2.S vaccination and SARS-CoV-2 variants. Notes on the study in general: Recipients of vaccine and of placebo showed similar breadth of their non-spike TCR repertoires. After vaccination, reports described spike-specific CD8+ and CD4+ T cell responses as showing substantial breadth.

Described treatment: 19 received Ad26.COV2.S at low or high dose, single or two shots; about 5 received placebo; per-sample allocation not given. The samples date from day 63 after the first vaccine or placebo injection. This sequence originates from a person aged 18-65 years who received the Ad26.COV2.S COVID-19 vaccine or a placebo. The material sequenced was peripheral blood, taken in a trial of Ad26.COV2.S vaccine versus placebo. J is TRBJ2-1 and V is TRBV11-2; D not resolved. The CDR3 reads CASSLAEYYNEQFF. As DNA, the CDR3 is TGTGCCAGCAGCTTAGCCGAATACTACAATGAGCAGTTCTTC.